This T cell receptor (beta chain) derives from a study of T cell repertoires in cytomegalovirus infection. TCRdb reprocessed the reads with MiXCR, giving one entry per CDR3 protein. The table has roughly 280,000 distinct CDR3 sequences, roughly 9.1% seen once. Study conclusions and caveats: Summed public TCR beta family frequency identified CMV carriers bearing the relevant HLA. Ex vivo, HLA-C-restricted CMV-specific TCR beta clonotypes prevailed over the rest of the response.

Concerning this clonotype: Its antigen remains unidentified.

The V gene's germline CDR1 is ENHRY and CDR2 SYGVKD. V was clipped by 3 bases and J by 8 bases; unmatched bases: 13. This CDR3 has 18 residues. This chain joins TRBV10-3 and TRBJ2-1, with 13 bases fitting TRBD2. The sequence came from a human donor in good health (CMV status not recorded). Some clones in this sample may be carry-over from other donors' samples. The sample comprised PBMCs. CDR3 nucleotides: TGTGCCATCAGTGACCCTACCAAAACTAGCGGGAGGGAGGATGAGCAGTTCTTC. It codes for CAISDPTKTSGREDEQFF.